This T cell receptor (beta chain) was recovered during a study of blood T cell repertoires in COVID-19. Overall study: PBMCs, B-cell-depleted T cells, or T cells provided the cDNA or gDNA that made up the material.

Germline-derived CDR1 and CDR2 are LGHNA and YSLEER. V was pared by 0 bases and J by 3 bases, with 11 bases between. The CDR3 covers 15 residues. Under the authors' procedure: The authors estimated nucleated cell counts from reference gene primer amplification. TCRdb's copy holds only in-frame clones and misses some; the assay was immunoSEQ multiplex PCR. V, J and clone size were drawn from that table, and D and trimming were deduced from the DNA. The repertoire includes approximately 400,000 clones, under 85% of them detected once, and less than 6% sits in the top ten. Enrolled through a virtual design, the participants were between roughly 18 and 89 years of age and came from about two dozen US areas. Cohort allocation depended upon clinical history that participants reported.

This TCR was recovered from a woman between 45 and 60 years old who had recovered from COVID-19. Sequenced: PBMCs or T cells enriched from blood (not recorded which). This chain links TRBV4-3 with TRBJ1-2; weak D call: TRBD1 (6 bases). The DNA of the CDR3 is TGCGCCAGCAGCCAAGATCGGGGGGCCTACTATGGCTACACCTTC. It is translated as CASSQDRGAYYGYTF.